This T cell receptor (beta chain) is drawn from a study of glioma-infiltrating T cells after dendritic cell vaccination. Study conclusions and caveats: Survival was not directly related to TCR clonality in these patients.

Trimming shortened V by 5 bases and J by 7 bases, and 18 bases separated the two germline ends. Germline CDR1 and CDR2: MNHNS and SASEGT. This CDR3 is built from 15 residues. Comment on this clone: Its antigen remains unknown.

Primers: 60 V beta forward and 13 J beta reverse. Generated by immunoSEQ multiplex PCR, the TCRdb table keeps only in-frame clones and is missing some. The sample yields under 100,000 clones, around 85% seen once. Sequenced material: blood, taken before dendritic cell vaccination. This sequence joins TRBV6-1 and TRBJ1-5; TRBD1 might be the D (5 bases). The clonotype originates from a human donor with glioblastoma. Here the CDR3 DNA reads TGTGCCAGCAGTTCAACGGGGGGGGTAGAACAGCCCCAGCATTTT. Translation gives CASSSTGGVEQPQHF.